This TCR beta chain stems from a study of blood T cell repertoires in COVID-19. In the study overall: Whether acute or convalescent, the COVID-19 samples came from the United States, Italy and Spain. Sample material is recorded as cDNA or gDNA derived from T cells, B-cell-depleted T cells, or PBMCs.

Source study methods: How many nucleated cells were present was estimated from reference gene primer amplification. Sequenced by immunoSEQ multiplex PCR; TCRdb stores in-frame clones only, minus some. D and trimming come from the DNA, and the V and J calls and clone size come from that table. The sample includes 100,000 to 140,000 clones, more than 80% of them seen just once. Trimming shortened V by 4 bases and J by 0 bases, and 11 bases separated the two germline ends. This CDR3 contains 14 residues. Germline lookup yields CDR1 SGHDT and CDR2 YYEEEE. This TCR came from a middle-aged man with active or convalescent COVID-19. The sequenced sample consisted of peripheral blood. The chain is built from TRBV5-6 and TRBJ2-7; no firm D call. CDR3 sequence reads: CASSLDWSSYEQYF. In DNA form, the CDR3 reads TGTGCCAGCAGCCTCGACTGGAGCTCCTACGAGCAGTACTTC.